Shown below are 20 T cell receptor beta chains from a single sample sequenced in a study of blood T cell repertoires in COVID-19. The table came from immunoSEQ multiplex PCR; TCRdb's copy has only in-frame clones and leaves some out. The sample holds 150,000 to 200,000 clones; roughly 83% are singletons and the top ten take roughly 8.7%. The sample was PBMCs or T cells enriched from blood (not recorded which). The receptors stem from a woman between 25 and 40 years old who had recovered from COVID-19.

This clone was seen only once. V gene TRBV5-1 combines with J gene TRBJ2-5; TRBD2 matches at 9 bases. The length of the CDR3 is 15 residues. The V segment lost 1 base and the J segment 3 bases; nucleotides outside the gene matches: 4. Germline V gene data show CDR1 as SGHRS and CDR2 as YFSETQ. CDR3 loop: CASSLSPSGKETQYF. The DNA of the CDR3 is TGCGCCAGCAGCTTGTCGCCTAGCGGGAAAGAGACCCAGTACTTC.

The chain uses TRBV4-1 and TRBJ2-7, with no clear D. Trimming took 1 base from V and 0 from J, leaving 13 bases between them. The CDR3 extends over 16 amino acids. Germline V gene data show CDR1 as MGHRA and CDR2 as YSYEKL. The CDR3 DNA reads TGCGCCAGCAGCCAAGTCGGAACTACCAACTCCTACGAGCAGTACTTC. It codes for CASSQVGTTNSYEQYF.

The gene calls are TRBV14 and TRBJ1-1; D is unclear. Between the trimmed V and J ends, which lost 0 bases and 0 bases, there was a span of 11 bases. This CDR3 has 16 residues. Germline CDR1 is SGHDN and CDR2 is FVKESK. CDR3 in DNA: TGTGCCAGCAGCCAAGATATGAGCCCTGTGAACACTGAAGCTTTCTTT. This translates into CASSQDMSPVNTEAFF.

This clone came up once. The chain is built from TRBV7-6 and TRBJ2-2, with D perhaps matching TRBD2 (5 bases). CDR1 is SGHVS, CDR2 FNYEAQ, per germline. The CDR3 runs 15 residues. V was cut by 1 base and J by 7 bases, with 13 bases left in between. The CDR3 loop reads CASSLVGGSGGELFF. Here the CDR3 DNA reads TGTGCCAGCAGCTTAGTAGGCGGGTCCGGCGGGGAGCTGTTTTTT. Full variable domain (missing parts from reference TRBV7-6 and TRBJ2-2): GAGVSQSPRYKVTKRGQDVALRCDPISGHVSLYWYRQALGQGPEFLTYFNYEAQQDKSGLPNDRFSAERPEGSISTLTIQRTEQRDSAMYRCASSLVGGSGGELFFGEGSRLTVL.

CDR3 sequence reads: CASSLVGNTEAFF. CDR3 DNA: TGTGCCAGCAGTTTAGTCGGGAACACTGAAGCTTTCTTT. The chain uses TRBV28 and TRBJ1-1, with D unclear. V lost 2 bases and J 1 base, leaving 5 bases between the germline ends. The CDR3 is made up of 13 amino acids. Germline V gene sequence: CDR1 MDHEN, CDR2 SYDVKM.

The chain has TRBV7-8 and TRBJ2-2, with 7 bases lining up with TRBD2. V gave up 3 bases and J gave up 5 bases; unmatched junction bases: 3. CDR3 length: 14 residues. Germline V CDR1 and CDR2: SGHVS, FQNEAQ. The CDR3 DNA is TGTGCCAGCAGCTTCGCGGGAGCAACCGGGGAGCTGTTTTTT. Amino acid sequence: CASSFAGATGELFF.

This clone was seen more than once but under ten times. The CDR3: CASSIGQGGNEQFF. Here the CDR3 DNA reads TGTGCCAGCAGCATCGGACAGGGGGGCAATGAGCAGTTCTTC. V and J are TRBV7-9 and TRBJ2-1; 10 bases are shared with TRBD1. The CDR3 has 14 residues. V gave up 5 bases and J gave up 6 bases; unmatched junction bases: 4. Germline V CDR1 and CDR2: SEHNR, FQNEAQ (reference sequence). The variable domain in full, with the rest retrieved from reference TRBV7-9 and TRBJ2-1, is DTGVSQNPRHKITKRGQNVTFRCDPISEHNRLYWYRQTLGQGPEFLTYFQNEAQLEKSRLLSDRFSAERPKGSFSTLEIQRTEQGDSAMYLCASSIGQGGNEQFFGPGTRLTVL.

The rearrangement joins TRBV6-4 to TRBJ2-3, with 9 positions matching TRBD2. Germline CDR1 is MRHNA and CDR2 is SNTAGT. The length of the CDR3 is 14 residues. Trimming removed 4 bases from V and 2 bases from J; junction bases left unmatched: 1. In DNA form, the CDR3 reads TGTGCCAGCAGTGGGACTAGCGACACAGATACGCAGTATTTT. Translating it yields CASSGTSDTDTQYF.

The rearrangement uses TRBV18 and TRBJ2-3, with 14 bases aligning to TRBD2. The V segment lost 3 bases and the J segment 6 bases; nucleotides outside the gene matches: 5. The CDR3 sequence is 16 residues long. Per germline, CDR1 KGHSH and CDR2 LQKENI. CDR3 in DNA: TGTGCCAGCTCACCGGGACTAGCGGGAGTAGGCGATACGCAGTATTTT. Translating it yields CASSPGLAGVGDTQYF.

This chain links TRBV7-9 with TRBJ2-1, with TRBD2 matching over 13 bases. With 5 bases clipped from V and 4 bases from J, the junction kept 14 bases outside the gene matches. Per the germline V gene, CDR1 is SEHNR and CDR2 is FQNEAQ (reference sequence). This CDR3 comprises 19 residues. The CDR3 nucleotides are TGTGCCAGCAGCGGAGACGGAGGACTAGCGGGAGCGGGTTACAATGAGCAGTTCTTC. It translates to CASSGDGGLAGAGYNEQFF.

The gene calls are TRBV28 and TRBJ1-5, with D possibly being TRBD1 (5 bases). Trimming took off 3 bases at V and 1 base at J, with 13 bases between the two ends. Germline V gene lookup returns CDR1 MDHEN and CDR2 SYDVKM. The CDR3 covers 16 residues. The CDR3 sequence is CASSFAGRGSNQPQHF. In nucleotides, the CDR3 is TGTGCCAGCAGTTTCGCCGGTAGGGGAAGCAATCAGCCCCAGCATTTT.

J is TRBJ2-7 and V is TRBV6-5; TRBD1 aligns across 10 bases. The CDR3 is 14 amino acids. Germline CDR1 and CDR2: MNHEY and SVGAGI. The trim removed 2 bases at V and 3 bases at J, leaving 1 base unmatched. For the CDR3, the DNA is TGTGCCAGCAGTTACGGGACAGGGGTCTACGAGCAGTACTTC. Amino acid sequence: CASSYGTGVYEQYF.

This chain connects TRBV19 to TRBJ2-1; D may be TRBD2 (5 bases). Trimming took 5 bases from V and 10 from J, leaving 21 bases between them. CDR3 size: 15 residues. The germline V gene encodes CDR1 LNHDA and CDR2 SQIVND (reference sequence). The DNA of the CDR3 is TGTGCCAGTAGTGTACGGGGTGGAGGAGGTTTGGAGCAGTTCTTC. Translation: CASSVRGGGGLEQFF.

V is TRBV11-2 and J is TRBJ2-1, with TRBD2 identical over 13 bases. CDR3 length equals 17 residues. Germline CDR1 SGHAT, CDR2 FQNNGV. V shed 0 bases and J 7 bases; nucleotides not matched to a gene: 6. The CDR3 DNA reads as TGTGCCAGCAGCTTAGAACTAGCGGGAGGGCCGCGAAATGAGCAGTTCTTC. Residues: CASSLELAGGPRNEQFF. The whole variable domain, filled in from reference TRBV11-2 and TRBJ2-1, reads EAGVAQSPRYKIIEKRQSVAFWCNPISGHATLYWYQQILGQGPKLLIQFQNNGVVDDSQLPKDRFSAERLKGVDSTLKIQPAKLEDSAVYLCASSLELAGGPRNEQFFGPGTRLTVL.

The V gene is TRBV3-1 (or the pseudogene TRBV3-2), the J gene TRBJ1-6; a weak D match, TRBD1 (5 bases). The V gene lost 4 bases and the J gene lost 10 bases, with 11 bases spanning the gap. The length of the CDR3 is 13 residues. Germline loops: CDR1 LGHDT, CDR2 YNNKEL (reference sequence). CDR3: CASSPARDSPLHF. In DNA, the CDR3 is TGTGCCAGCAGCCCGGCGCGGGACTCACCCCTCCACTTT.

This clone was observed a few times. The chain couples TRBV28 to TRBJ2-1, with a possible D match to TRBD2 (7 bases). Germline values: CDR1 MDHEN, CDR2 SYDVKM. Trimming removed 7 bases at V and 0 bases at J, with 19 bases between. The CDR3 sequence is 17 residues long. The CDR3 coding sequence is TGTGCCAGCACCTCCGGGGGGCTACCGAGCTCCTACAATGAGCAGTTCTTC. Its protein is CASTSGGLPSSYNEQFF.

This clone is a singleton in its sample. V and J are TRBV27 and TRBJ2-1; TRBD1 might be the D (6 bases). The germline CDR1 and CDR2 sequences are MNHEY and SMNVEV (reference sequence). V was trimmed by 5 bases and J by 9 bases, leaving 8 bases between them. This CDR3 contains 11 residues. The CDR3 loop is CASSEGGEQFF. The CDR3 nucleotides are TGTGCCAGCAGTGAAGGGGGTGAGCAGTTCTTC.

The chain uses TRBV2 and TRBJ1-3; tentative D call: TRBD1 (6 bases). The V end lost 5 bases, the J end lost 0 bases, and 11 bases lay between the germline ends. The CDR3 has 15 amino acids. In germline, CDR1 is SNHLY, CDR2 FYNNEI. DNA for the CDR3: TGTGCCAGCAGTAAAAGGGGGGGCTCTGGAAACACCATATATTTT. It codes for CASSKRGGSGNTIYF.

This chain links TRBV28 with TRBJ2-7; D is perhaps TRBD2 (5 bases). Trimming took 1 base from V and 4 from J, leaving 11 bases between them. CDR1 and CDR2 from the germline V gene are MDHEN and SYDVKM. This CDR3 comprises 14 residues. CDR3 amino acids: CASSLLGSGYEQYF. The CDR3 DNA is TGTGCCAGCAGTTTATTGGGTTCGGGATACGAGCAGTACTTC. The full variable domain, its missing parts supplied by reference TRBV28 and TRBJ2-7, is DVKVTQSSRYLVKRTGEKVFLECVQDMDHENMFWYRQDPGLGLRLIYFSYDVKMKEKGDIPEGYSVSREKKERFSLILESASTNQTSMYLCASSLLGSGYEQYFGPGTRLTVT.

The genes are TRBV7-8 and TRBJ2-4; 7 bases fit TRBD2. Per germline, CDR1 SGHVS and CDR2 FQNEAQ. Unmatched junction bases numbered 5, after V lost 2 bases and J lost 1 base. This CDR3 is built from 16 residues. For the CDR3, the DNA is TGTGCCAGCAGCTTATTAGCGGGTATTGCCAAAAACATTCAGTACTTC. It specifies CASSLLAGIAKNIQYF.